This TCR beta chain was found in a study of CD8+CD57+ T cells in acquired aplastic anemia. Genomic DNA was employed as the template in profiling TCR beta VDJ and CDR3. TCRdb re-derived calls from the reads in MiXCR, one entry per CDR3 protein. The sample has some 200,000 distinct CDR3 sequences, over 55% seen once; the top ten hold around 28%. On this clonotype: The junction departs from the called germline gene at one end, perhaps through a read error.

Germline V gene data show CDR1 as SGHRS and CDR2 as YFSETQ. There are 18 residues in the CDR3. Input material: sorted CD4+, CD8+, or CD8+CD57+ T cells (not recorded which) from PBMCs. The rearrangement uses TRBV5-1 and TRBJ2-2; 9 nucleotides align to TRBD2. The source is a human donor in good health. The CDR3 DNA is TGCGCCAGCAGCTTGTGGCCCGCGGGGGGGCCTTACACCGGGGAGCTGCTTTTT. This encodes CASSLWPAGGPYTGELLF.